One sample yielded the 32 T cell receptor beta chains listed below, sequenced in a study of CD8+ T cells in alopecia areata. TCR sequencing used cDNA made by reverse transcription of extracted RNA. TCRdb's table, derived via immunoSEQ multiplex PCR, lists solely in-frame clones and lacks some. Of about 100,000 clones listed, approximately 59% are singletons. Sample: CD8+ T cells sorted from blood. Receptors originate from a human donor in good health.

In its sample, this clone was seen a few times. This chain connects TRBV5-6 to TRBJ2-1; TRBD2 agrees at 9 bases. J was trimmed by 9 bases and V by 2 bases; bases with no gene match: 3. Germline V gene sequence: CDR1 SGHDT, CDR2 YYEEEE. CDR3 length: 13 amino acids. The CDR3 bases are TGTGCCAGCAGCTTTGGGACTAGCAGTGAGCAGTTCTTC. It translates to CASSFGTSSEQFF.

This clone showed up just a few times. The V and J genes are TRBV4-3 and TRBJ1-2; the D gene is possibly TRBD1 (6 bases). The CDR3 sequence is 15 residues long. CDR1 and CDR2 from the germline V gene are LGHNA and YSLEER. V was clipped by 4 bases and J by 8 bases, with 20 bases between them. CDR3 bases: TGCGCCAGCAGCCCCTGGGGGCAGGGGTATTGGGGCTACACCTTC. Translation: CASSPWGQGYWGYTF.

The V and J genes are TRBV7-6 and TRBJ2-5; D may be TRBD2 (7 bases). Germline CDR1 is SGHVS and CDR2 is FNYEAQ. V lost 4 bases to trimming and J lost 4 bases, with 16 bases between them. The length of the CDR3 is 15 residues. The CDR3 here is CASSYRDWEGETQYF. The CDR3 nucleotides read TGTGCCAGCAGCTACAGGGACTGGGAGGGAGAGACCCAGTACTTC.

The CDR3 reads CAISERRRNQPQHF. DNA of the CDR3: TGTGCCATCAGTGAACGGCGCCGCAATCAGCCCCAGCATTTT. This chain connects TRBV10-3 to TRBJ1-5; no clear D gene. Germline V gene lookup returns CDR1 ENHRY and CDR2 SYGVKD. The CDR3 contains 14 residues. V lost 3 bases, J lost 2 bases, and 8 bases lay in between.

The chain combines TRBV15 with TRBJ2-1; D gene ambiguous. The CDR3 length is 13 residues. CDR1 is LNHNV, CDR2 YYDKDF, per germline (reference sequence). The V end was cut by 2 bases, the J end by 6 bases, with 8 bases between. In DNA, the CDR3 is TGTGCCACCAGCAGAAAGTCGACCAATGAGCAGTTCTTC. Protein product: CATSRKSTNEQFF.

This chain links TRBV7-2 with TRBJ2-5; no firm D call. Trimming took 1 base from V and 5 from J, leaving 14 bases between them. Per germline, CDR1 SGHTA and CDR2 FQGNSA. The CDR3 is 15 amino acids. In nucleotides, the CDR3 is TGTGCCAGCAGCTTAGAACACAGCCTCGCGGAGACCCAGTACTTC. It specifies CASSLEHSLAETQYF.

Written as DNA, the CDR3 is TGTGCCAGCAGCCAACTGGACGGGCGGGGGGATTCACCCCTCCACTTT. The encoded protein is CASSQLDGRGDSPLHF. J is TRBJ1-6 and V is TRBV13; a possible D gene is TRBD1 (5 bases). V lost 5 bases to trimming and J lost 8 bases, with 19 bases between them. CDR1 is PRHDT and CDR2 is FYEKMQ in the germline V gene (reference sequence). The CDR3 has 16 residues.

Note on this clone: A junction end diverges from the germline sequence, so it may reflect a read error. The rearrangement links TRBV7-9 to TRBJ2-5; D possibly corresponds to TRBD1 (6 bases). Germline V gene sequence: CDR1 SEHNR, CDR2 FQNEAQ (reference sequence). The CDR3 length is 15 residues. The CDR3 bases are TGCGCCAGCAGCTTAGCGCAGGCAGGGGAAGAGACCCAGTACTTC. Encoded protein: CASSLAQAGEETQYF.

This sequence joins TRBV4-2 and TRBJ2-5; 10 bases fit TRBD2. CDR1 and CDR2 from the germline V gene are LGHNA and YNFKEQ. The ends lost 1 base at V and 1 base at J; junction bases unmatched: 6. The length of the CDR3 is 17 residues. CDR3 nucleotides: TGTGCCAGCAGCCAAGCCCTGAGACTAGCGGGCCAAGAGACCCAGTACTTC. This sequence encodes CASSQALRLAGQETQYF.

A remark on this clone: The same CDR3 is also encoded by other DNA sequences in this sample. The chain has TRBV7-9 and TRBJ1-2; D unclear. With 1 base removed from V and 5 bases from J, the gap between germline ends came to 5 bases. This CDR3 has 12 amino acids. The germline V gene encodes CDR1 SEHNR and CDR2 FQNEAQ (reference sequence). CDR3 sequence (DNA): TGTGCCAGCAGCTTAGGGGGATATGGCTACACCTTC. Residues: CASSLGGYGYTF.

In this sample, this clone turned up once. This chain links TRBV7-8 with TRBJ1-2; D is uncertain. V lost 1 base and J lost 4, with 10 bases in between. Germline V gene sequence: CDR1 SGHVS, CDR2 FQNEAQ. There are 14 residues in the CDR3. CDR3 sequence: CASSLDNRPYGYTF. As DNA, the CDR3 is TGTGCCAGCAGCTTAGATAACAGACCCTATGGCTACACCTTC. Full variable domain (remainder filled in from reference TRBV7-8 and TRBJ1-2): GAGVSQSPRYKVAKRGQDVALRCDPISGHVSLFWYQQALGQGPEFLTYFQNEAQLDKSGLPSDRFFAERPEGSVSTLKIQRTQQEDSAVYLCASSLDNRPYGYTFGSGTRLTVV.

This clone was seen only a few times. This sequence joins TRBV4-2 and TRBJ1-2; D is undetermined. CDR1 is LGHNA, CDR2 YNFKEQ, per germline. The V end lost 0 bases, the J end lost 5 bases, and 10 bases lay between the germline ends. The CDR3 spans 14 residues. CDR3 sequence: CASSQETRDYGYTF. Written as DNA, the CDR3 is TGTGCCAGCAGCCAAGAAACAAGGGATTATGGCTACACCTTC.

The V call is TRBV11-2, the J call TRBJ2-1, with TRBD2 identical over 8 bases. Trimming removed 4 bases from V and 9 bases from J; junction bases left unmatched: 5. CDR3 size: 13 residues. CDR1 is SGHAT, CDR2 FQNNGV, per germline. Written as DNA, the CDR3 is TGTGCCAGCAGCTCCGGGGGGGCCGGTGAGCAGTTCTTC. Protein sequence: CASSSGGAGEQFF.

This CDR3 reads CASSFRGLSQETQYF. CDR3 DNA: TGTGCCAGCAGCTTTCGGGGACTATCGCAAGAGACCCAGTACTTC. V gene TRBV5-4 combines with J gene TRBJ2-5; 7 positions agree with TRBD2. The germline V gene encodes CDR1 SGHNT and CDR2 YYREEE (reference sequence). CDR3 length: 15 amino acids. V lost 2 bases to trimming and J lost 2 bases; unmatched junction nucleotides: 6. Complete variable domain (other parts from reference TRBV5-4 and TRBJ2-5): ETGVTQSPTHLIKTRGQQVTLRCSSQSGHNTVSWYQQALGQGPQFIFQYYREEENGRGNFPPRFSGLQFPNYSSELNVNALELDDSALYLCASSFRGLSQETQYFGPGTRLLVL.

The chain recombines TRBV5-5 with TRBJ2-7; D gene ambiguous. Germline V gene lookup returns CDR1 SGHKS and CDR2 YYEKEE (reference sequence). V was shortened by 7 bases and J by 3 bases, with 8 bases between the two germline ends. This CDR3 spans 11 amino acids. CDR3 DNA sequence: TGTGCCAGCTCCCTCTACTACGAGCAGTACTTC. Translated, it gives CASSLYYEQYF.

The rearrangement uses TRBV7-6 and TRBJ2-1; D possibly corresponds to TRBD2 (5 bases). The V gene's germline CDR1 is SGHVS and CDR2 FNYEAQ. Trimming removed 1 base at V and 0 bases at J, with 7 bases between. The CDR3 extends over 15 amino acids. CDR3 loop: CASSLVGSSYNEQFF. CDR3 nucleotides: TGTGCCAGCAGCTTAGTGGGGAGCTCCTACAATGAGCAGTTCTTC. Variable domain in full (rest from reference TRBV7-6 and TRBJ2-1): GAGVSQSPRYKVTKRGQDVALRCDPISGHVSLYWYRQALGQGPEFLTYFNYEAQQDKSGLPNDRFSAERPEGSISTLTIQRTEQRDSAMYRCASSLVGSSYNEQFFGPGTRLTVL.

In its sample, this clone was seen once. The V gene is TRBV13, the J gene TRBJ1-1; 10 bases agree with TRBD1. The CDR3 is made up of 13 amino acids. Per the germline V gene, CDR1 is PRHDT and CDR2 is FYEKMQ (reference sequence). V gave up 8 bases and J gave up 5 bases; unmatched junction bases: 5. The CDR3: CASAGTGVTEAFF. CDR3 DNA sequence: TGTGCCAGCGCCGGGACAGGGGTTACTGAAGCTTTCTTT. The full variable domain, in which reference TRBV13 and TRBJ1-1 provide the parts outside the CDR3, is AAGVIQSPRHLIKEKRETATLKCYPIPRHDTVYWYQQGPGQDPQFLISFYEKMQSDKGSIPDRFSAQQFSDYHSELNMSSLELGDSALYFCASAGTGVTEAFFGQGTRLTVV.

This clone came up once. This chain links TRBV9 with TRBJ1-1; D call uncertain. Trimming left V 0 bases short and J 0 bases short, with 9 bases between. Germline values: CDR1 SGDLS, CDR2 YYNGEE. The CDR3 runs 15 residues. The CDR3 coding sequence is TGTGCCAGCAGCGTAGGGAGCTTCATGAACACTGAAGCTTTCTTT. Translation gives CASSVGSFMNTEAFF.

The chain combines TRBV5-6 with TRBJ2-1; 7 bases line up with TRBD2. Germline lookup yields CDR1 SGHDT and CDR2 YYEEEE. V lost 1 base to trimming and J lost 7 bases; unmatched junction nucleotides: 2. The CDR3 is 13 amino acids. CDR3 residues: CASSLILANEQFF. CDR3 DNA sequence: TGTGCCAGCAGCTTGATACTAGCGAATGAGCAGTTCTTC.

This chain uses TRBV6-1 with TRBJ2-5; D might be TRBD1 (6 bases). The CDR3 runs to 15 residues. V dropped 5 bases and J dropped 1 base, with 14 bases sitting between them. The germline gives CDR1 MNHNS, CDR2 SASEGT. The DNA for the CDR3 is TGTGCCAGCAGTATCCGGGACACATTCCAAGAGACCCAGTACTTC. Its protein product is CASSIRDTFQETQYF.

The chain uses TRBV2 and TRBJ1-1; TRBD1 matches 7 bases. Germline CDR1 SNHLY, CDR2 FYNNEI. CDR3 length equals 14 residues. Unmatched junction bases numbered 7, after V lost 3 bases and J lost 6 bases. In DNA form, the CDR3 reads TGTGCCAGCAGTGAGGGGGCAGGGGGTCCTGAAGCTTTCTTT. Translated, it gives CASSEGAGGPEAFF.

This sequence joins TRBV5-6 and TRBJ2-5; D call uncertain. This CDR3 comprises 14 residues. With 4 bases removed from V and 5 bases from J, the gap between germline ends came to 15 bases. Germline lookup yields CDR1 SGHDT and CDR2 YYEEEE. CDR3 protein: CASSPLVLTETQYF. The DNA of the CDR3 is TGTGCCAGCAGCCCCTTGGTACTAACGGAGACCCAGTACTTC.

The rearrangement links TRBV28 to TRBJ1-1; a possible D gene is TRBD1 (5 bases). Per the germline V gene, CDR1 is MDHEN and CDR2 is SYDVKM. The germline V and J ends were trimmed by 2 bases and 6 bases, with 10 bases remaining between them. This CDR3 is 13 amino acids long. CDR3 sequence reads: CASSLGAGAEAFF. CDR3 sequence (DNA): TGTGCCAGCAGTTTAGGGGCTGGCGCTGAAGCTTTCTTT.

J is TRBJ2-7 and V is TRBV20-1; D gene unclear. Between the trimmed V and J ends, which lost 2 bases and 4 bases, there was a span of 6 bases. Germline lookup yields CDR1 DFQATT and CDR2 SNEGSKA (reference sequence). The CDR3 extends over 11 amino acids. CDR3 DNA sequence: TGCAGTGCTAGAACGACATACGAGCAGTACTTC. Protein product: CSARTTYEQYF.

In this sample, this clone turned up a few times. V is TRBV4-1 and J is TRBJ2-1; D not certain. Germline assignment: CDR1 MGHRA and CDR2 YSYEKL. Trimming left V 4 bases short and J 9 bases short, with 10 bases between. The CDR3 length is 12 residues. As DNA, the CDR3 is TGCGCCAGCAGCCCACCTTTGGGTGAGCAGTTCTTC. Residues: CASSPPLGEQFF.

The CDR3 sequence is CASSQSPRGRDNQPQHF. CDR3 DNA sequence: TGCGCCAGCAGTCAATCCCCCAGGGGGAGGGACAATCAGCCCCAGCATTTT. The V call is TRBV23-1, the J call TRBJ1-5; 7 bases are a match to TRBD1. TRBV23-1 is an ORF for which the function is uncertain. The CDR3 length is 17 residues. Unmatched junction bases numbered 8, after V lost 0 bases and J lost 3 bases.

The J gene is TRBJ2-7, the V gene TRBV5-6, with 7 bases that match TRBD2. The CDR3 consists of 14 residues. CDR1 is SGHDT and CDR2 is YYEEEE in the germline V gene. Trimming cost V 2 bases and J 3 bases; bases outside gene matches: 5. CDR3 sequence (DNA): TGTGCCAGCAGCTTTCGGGGGGAAGGCTACGAGCAGTACTTC. This encodes CASSFRGEGYEQYF.

This rearrangement joins TRBV6-5 to TRBJ1-2; tentative D call: TRBD1 (6 bases). CDR3 size: 13 residues. Germline CDR1 MNHEY, CDR2 SVGAGI. V lost 5 bases and J 8 bases, leaving 15 bases between the germline ends. This chain's CDR3 is CASSTPTGKGYTF. In nucleotides, the CDR3 is TGTGCCAGCAGTACCCCTACAGGGAAAGGCTACACCTTC.

The sample holds a few counts of this clone. DNA of the CDR3: TGTGCCAGCAGCCAGATTAAAGTCAGCGGGGGTGGCGAGCAGTACTTC. This sequence encodes CASSQIKVSGGGEQYF. The V call is TRBV7-9, the J call TRBJ2-7; TRBD2 aligns across 8 bases. The CDR3 consists of 16 residues. The germline CDR1 and CDR2 sequences are SEHNR and FQNEAQ (reference sequence). Trimming cost V 5 bases and J 6 bases; bases outside gene matches: 15.

V usage is TRBV4-1 and J usage is TRBJ1-4; unclear D gene. V gave up 4 bases and J gave up 0 bases, with 12 bases separating them. CDR3 length: 16 amino acids. Germline-derived CDR1 and CDR2 are MGHRA and YSYEKL. In DNA, the CDR3 is TGCGCCAGCAGCCCTGGTGTCGTCGCAACTAATGAAAAACTGTTTTTT. It encodes CASSPGVVATNEKLFF.

This clone was picked up a small number of times. The chain joins TRBV2 to TRBJ1-2; 12 bases map to TRBD1. After removal of 3 bases from V and 8 bases from J, the junction contained 7 bases not matched to a gene. This CDR3 is built from 15 residues. Looked up from germline, CDR1 is SNHLY and CDR2 is FYNNEI. The CDR3 nucleotides are TGTGCCAGCAGTGATATCCGGGACAGGGGGCAAGGCTACACCTTC. This translates into CASSDIRDRGQGYTF.

The CDR3 region is CASSQDEIGQQYF. CDR3 nucleotide sequence: TGCGCCAGCAGCCAAGATGAGATAGGACAGCAGTACTTC. The chain employs TRBV4-3 and TRBJ2-7; no reliable D call. Trimming pared 0 bases from V and 8 bases from J, leaving 11 bases between. Germline assignment: CDR1 LGHNA and CDR2 YSLEER. The CDR3 length is 13 residues.